This TCR beta chain was sequenced for a study of blood T cell repertoires in COVID-19. At the level of the study: Both acute and convalescent COVID-19 samples were obtained from the United States, Italy and Spain. The cDNA or gDNA used as material had been derived from T cells, B-cell-depleted T cells, or PBMCs.

Trimming took 4 bases from V and 4 from J; bases not matched to a gene: 2. In germline, CDR1 is MRHNA, CDR2 SNTAGT. The CDR3 loop spans 14 amino acids. Method: immunoSEQ multiplex PCR; TCRdb's copy keeps in-frame clones and lacks some. The sample records 140,000 to 150,000 clones, 75% to 90% being singletons. Cohort 3 recovered donors had two negative PCRs, clearance, or symptom resolution. This receptor was obtained from a man aged 50 to 59 who had recovered from COVID-19. The rearrangement uses TRBV6-4 and TRBJ2-3; 10 nucleotides agree with TRBD1. Sequencing input: PBMCs or T cells enriched from blood (not recorded which). The CDR3 DNA follows: TGTGCCAGCAGTGGGACAGGGGGAGCAGATACGCAGTATTTT. It is translated as CASSGTGGADTQYF.